The clone carrying this TCR beta chain was recorded at least ten times. Antigen: not known. The CDR3 is made up of 16 amino acids. The V end lost 4 bases, the J end lost 2 bases, and 17 bases lay between the germline ends. In germline, CDR1 is ENHRY, CDR2 SYGVKD. This sample stems from a study of CD8 T cells in ankylosing spondylitis. Study findings and constraints: Disease-linked clones reportedly showed significant enrichment in matched ankylosing spondylitis synovial fluid.

The TCR beta libraries were generated through quantitative 5'-RACE incorporating molecular barcodes. TCRdb redid the calling of the 5' RACE reads with MiXCR, one entry per CDR3 protein. This sample carries around 39,000 distinct CDR3 sequences, approximately 10% of them seen once, and the ten largest clones take roughly 21%. The TCR originated in a male donor with ankylosing spondylitis. The sample comprised synovial fluid, either unsorted or a sorted T cell fraction (not recorded which). The V gene is TRBV10-3, the J gene TRBJ2-5; D gene uncertain. The CDR3 reads CAISGRLSGQQETQYF. In DNA, the CDR3 is TGTGCCATCAGTGGTCGCCTCAGTGGGCAACAAGAGACCCAGTACTTC.